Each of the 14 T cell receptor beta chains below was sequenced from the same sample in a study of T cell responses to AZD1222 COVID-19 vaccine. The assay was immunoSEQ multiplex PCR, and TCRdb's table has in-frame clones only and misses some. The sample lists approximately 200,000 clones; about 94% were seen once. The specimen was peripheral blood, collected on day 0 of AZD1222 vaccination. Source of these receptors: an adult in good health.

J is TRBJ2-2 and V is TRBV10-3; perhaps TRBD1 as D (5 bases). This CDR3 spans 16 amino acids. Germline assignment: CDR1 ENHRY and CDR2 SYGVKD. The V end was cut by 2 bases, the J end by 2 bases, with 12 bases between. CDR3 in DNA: TGTGCCATCAGTGAGGTTAAGGGGCGAAACACCGGGGAGCTGTTTTTT. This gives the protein CAISEVKGRNTGELFF.

Written as DNA, the CDR3 is TGCGCCAGCCTCTTGGGGGGAGCAAGGAATGAGCAGTTCTTC. Translating it yields CASLLGGARNEQFF. The chain combines TRBV5-1 with TRBJ2-1; maybe TRBD2 (6 bases). The CDR3 totals 14 residues. CDR1 and CDR2 (germline): SGHRS, YFSETQ. With 7 bases removed from V and 7 bases from J, the gap between germline ends came to 18 bases. Based on the CDR3 plus reference TRBV5-1 and TRBJ2-1, the full variable domain is KAGVTQTPRYLIKTRGQQVTLSCSPISGHRSVSWYQQTPGQGLQFLFEYFSETQRNKGNFPGRFSGRQFSNSRSEMNVSTLELGDSALYLCASLLGGARNEQFFGPGTRLTVL.

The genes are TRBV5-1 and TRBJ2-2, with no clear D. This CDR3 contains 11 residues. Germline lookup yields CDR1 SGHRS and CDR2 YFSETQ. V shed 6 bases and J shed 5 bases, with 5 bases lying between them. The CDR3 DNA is TGCGCCAGCAAGGAGACCGGGGAGCTGTTTTTT. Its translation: CASKETGELFF. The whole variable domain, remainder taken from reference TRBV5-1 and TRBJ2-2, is KAGVTQTPRYLIKTRGQQVTLSCSPISGHRSVSWYQQTPGQGLQFLFEYFSETQRNKGNFPGRFSGRQFSNSRSEMNVSTLELGDSALYLCASKETGELFFGEGSRLTVL.

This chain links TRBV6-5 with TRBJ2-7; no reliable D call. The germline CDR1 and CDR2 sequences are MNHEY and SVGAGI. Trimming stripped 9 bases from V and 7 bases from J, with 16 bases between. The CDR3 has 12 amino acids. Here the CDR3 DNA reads TGTGCCAGTACAGCCCCTACTGGAGAGCAGTACTTC. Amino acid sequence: CASTAPTGEQYF.

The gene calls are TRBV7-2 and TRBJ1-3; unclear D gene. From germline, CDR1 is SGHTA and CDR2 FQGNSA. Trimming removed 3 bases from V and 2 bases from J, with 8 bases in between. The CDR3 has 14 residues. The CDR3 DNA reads TGTGCCAGCAGCTTTGGGGAAACTGGAAACACCATATATTTT. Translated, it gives CASSFGETGNTIYF.

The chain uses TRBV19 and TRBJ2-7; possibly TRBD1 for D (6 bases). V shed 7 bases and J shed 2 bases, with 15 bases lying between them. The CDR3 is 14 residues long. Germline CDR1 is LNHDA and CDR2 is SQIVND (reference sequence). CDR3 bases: TGTGCCAGTATCGATAACAGGGTCCCCTACGAGCAGTACTTC. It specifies CASIDNRVPYEQYF.

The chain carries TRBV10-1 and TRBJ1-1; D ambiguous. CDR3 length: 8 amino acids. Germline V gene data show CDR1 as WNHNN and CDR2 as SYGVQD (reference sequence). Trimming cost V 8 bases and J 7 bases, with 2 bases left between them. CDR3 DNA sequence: TGCGCCAGCGTTGAAGCTTTCTTT. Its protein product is CASVEAFF.

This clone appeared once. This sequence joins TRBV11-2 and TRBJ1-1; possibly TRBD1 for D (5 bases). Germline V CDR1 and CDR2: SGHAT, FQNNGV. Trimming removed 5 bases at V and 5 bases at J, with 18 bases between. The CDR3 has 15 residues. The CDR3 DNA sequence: TGTGCCAGCAGCCCTGGGGCAACCTGGGGTACTGAAGCTTTCTTT. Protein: CASSPGATWGTEAFF.

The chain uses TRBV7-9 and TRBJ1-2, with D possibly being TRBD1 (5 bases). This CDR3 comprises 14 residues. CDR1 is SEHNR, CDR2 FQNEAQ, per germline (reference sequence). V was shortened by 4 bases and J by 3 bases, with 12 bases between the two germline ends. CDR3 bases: TGTGCCAGCAGCTCCAGGGCCGCGGACTATGGCTACACCTTC. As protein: CASSSRAADYGYTF.

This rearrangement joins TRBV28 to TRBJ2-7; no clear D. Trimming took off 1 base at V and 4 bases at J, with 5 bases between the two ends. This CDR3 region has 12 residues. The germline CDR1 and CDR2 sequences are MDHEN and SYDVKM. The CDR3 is CASSLSGYEQYF. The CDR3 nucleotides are TGTGCCAGCAGTTTATCCGGGTACGAGCAGTACTTC.

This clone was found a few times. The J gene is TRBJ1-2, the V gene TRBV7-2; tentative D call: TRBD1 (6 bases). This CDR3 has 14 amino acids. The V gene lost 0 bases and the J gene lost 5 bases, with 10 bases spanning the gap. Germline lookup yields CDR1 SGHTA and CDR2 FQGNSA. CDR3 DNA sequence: TGTGCCAGCAGCTTAGCGGGGGGCGGATATGGCTACACCTTC. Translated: CASSLAGGGYGYTF.

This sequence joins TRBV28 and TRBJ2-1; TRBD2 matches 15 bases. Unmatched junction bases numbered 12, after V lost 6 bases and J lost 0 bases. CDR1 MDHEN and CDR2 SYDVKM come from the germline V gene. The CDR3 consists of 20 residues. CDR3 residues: CASSGLAGGPPLSSYNEQFF. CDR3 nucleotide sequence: TGTGCCAGCAGCGGACTAGCGGGAGGGCCTCCGCTGAGCTCCTACAATGAGCAGTTCTTC.

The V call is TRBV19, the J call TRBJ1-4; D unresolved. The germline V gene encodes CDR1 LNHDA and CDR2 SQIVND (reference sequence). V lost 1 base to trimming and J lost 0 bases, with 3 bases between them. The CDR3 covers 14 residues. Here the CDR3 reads CASSIVATNEKLFF. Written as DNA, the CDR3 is TGTGCCAGTAGTATAGTTGCAACTAATGAAAAACTGTTTTTT.

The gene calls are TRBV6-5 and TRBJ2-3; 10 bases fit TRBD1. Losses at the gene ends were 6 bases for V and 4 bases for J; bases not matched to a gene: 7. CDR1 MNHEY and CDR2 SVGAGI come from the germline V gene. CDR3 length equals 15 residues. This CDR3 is CASRPRDRGSDTQYF. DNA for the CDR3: TGTGCCAGCAGGCCTCGGGACAGGGGATCAGATACGCAGTATTTT.